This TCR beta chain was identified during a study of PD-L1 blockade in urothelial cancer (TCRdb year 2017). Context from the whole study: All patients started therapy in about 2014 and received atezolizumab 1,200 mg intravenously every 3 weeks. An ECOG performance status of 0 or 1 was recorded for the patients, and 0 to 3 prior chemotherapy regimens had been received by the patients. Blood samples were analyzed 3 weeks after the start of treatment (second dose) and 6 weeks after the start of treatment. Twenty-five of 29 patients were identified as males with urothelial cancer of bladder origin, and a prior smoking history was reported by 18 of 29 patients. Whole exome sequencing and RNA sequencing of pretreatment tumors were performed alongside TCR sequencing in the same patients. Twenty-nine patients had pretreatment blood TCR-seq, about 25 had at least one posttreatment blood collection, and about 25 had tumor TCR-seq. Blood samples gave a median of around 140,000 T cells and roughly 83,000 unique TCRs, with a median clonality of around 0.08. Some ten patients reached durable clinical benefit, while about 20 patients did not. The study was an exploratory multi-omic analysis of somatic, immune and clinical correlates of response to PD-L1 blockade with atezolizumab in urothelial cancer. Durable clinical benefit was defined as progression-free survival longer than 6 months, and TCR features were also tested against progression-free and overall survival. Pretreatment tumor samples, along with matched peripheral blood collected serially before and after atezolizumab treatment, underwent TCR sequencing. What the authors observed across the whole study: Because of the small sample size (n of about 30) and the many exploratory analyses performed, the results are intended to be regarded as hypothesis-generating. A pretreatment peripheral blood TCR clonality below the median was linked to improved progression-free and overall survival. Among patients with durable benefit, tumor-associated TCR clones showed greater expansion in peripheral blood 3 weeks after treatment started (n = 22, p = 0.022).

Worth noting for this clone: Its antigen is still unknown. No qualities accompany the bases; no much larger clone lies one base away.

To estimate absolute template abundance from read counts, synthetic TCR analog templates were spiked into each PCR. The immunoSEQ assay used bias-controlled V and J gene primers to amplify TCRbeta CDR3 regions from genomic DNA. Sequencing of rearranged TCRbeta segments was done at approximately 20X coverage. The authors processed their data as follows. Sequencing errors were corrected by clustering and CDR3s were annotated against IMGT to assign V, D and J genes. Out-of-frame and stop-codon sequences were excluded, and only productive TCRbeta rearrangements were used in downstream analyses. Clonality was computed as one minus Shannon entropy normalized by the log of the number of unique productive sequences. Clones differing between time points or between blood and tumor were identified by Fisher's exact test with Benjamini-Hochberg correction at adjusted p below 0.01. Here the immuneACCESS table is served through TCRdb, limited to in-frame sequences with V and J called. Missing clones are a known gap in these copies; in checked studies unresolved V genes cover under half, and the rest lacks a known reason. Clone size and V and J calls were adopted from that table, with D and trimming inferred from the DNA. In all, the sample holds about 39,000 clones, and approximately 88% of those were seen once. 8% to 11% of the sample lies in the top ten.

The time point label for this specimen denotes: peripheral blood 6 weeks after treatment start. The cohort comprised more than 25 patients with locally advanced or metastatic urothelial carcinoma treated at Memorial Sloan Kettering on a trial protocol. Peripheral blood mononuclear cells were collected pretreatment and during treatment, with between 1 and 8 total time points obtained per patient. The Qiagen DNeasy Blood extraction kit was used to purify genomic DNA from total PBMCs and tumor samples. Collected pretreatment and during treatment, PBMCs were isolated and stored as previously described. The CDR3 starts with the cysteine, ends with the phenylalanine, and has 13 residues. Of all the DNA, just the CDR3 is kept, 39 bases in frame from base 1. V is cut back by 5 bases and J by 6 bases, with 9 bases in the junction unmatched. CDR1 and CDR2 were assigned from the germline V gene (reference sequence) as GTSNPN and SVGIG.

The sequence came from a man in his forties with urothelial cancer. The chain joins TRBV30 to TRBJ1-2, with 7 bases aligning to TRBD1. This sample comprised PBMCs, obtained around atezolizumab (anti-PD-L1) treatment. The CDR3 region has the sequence CAWANRGIHGYTF. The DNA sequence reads TGTGCCTGGGCAAACAGGGGAATTCATGGCTACACCTTC.